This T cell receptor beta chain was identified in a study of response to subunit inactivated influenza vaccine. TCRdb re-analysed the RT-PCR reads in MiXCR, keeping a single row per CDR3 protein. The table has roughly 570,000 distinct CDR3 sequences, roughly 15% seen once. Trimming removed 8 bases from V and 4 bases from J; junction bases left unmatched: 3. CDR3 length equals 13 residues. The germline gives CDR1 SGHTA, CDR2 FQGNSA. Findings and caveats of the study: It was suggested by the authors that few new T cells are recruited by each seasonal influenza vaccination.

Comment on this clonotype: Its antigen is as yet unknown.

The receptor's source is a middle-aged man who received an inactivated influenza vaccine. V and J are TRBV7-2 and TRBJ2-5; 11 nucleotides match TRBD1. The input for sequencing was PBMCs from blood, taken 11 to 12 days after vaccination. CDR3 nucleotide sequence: TGTGCCAGCGAGGGGACAGGGGGAGAGACCCAGTACTTC. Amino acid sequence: CASEGTGGETQYF.